A selection of T cell receptor beta chains follows, all from one sample in a study of vaccination effects on CD4 cells after COVID-19. The protocol was immunoSEQ multiplex PCR, while the TCRdb copy is restricted to in-frame clones and leaves out a portion. The sample comprises 20,000 to 30,000 clones, approximately 83% of which are singletons, and under 13% rests with the top ten. No antigen has been assigned to these receptors. Sequencing used CD4+ T cells from PBMCs cultured with HCoV-NL63 spike peptides, obtained before COVID-19 vaccination. These receptors were taken from a human donor who received a COVID-19 vaccine. CDR3s include the opening cysteine and the closing phenylalanine or tryptophan. Each record gives: CDR3 DNA, CDR3 protein, clone size, D gene, V gene, J gene. D genes are given only for firm matches. A row's size may be missing; if present it is once, few, many or a size class.

DNA: TGTGCCAGCAGTTACGGCAGGGGGGAGGGAAACACCATATATTTT
CDR3: CASSYGRGEGNTIYF
size: .
D: TRBD1
V: TRBV6-6
J: TRBJ1-3

DNA: TGCGCCAGCAGCTCAAGAACCACCGGGGAGCTGTTTTTT
CDR3: CASSSRTTGELFF
size: .
D: .
V: TRBV5-1
J: TRBJ2-2

DNA: TGTGCCAGCAGTTTATGGGGGGATAGCAATCAGCCCCAGCATTTT
CDR3: CASSLWGDSNQPQHF
size: .
D: .
V: TRBV27
J: TRBJ1-5

DNA: TGTGCCAGCAGTTTAGGGGGGCGCGGGTACACTGAAGCTTTCTTT
CDR3: CASSLGGRGYTEAFF
size: .
D: .
V: TRBV27
J: TRBJ1-1

DNA: TGCGCCAGCAGCTTGGAACCCCCAGACTCTGGGGCCAACGTCCTGACTTTC
CDR3: CASSLEPPDSGANVLTF
size: .
D: .
V: TRBV5-1
J: TRBJ2-6

DNA: TGTGCCAGCACCCCGCGAGGTTTTCAGCCCCAGCATTTT
CDR3: CASTPRGFQPQHF
size: once
D: .
V: TRBV6-2/TRBV6-3
J: TRBJ1-5

DNA: TGTGCCAGCTCACCACAGACCGGTCCCACTGAAGCTTTCTTT
CDR3: CASSPQTGPTEAFF
size: .
D: .
V: TRBV18
J: TRBJ1-1

DNA: TGTGCCAGCAGCTCACCCTCAGGAGGGGATCGCGGCGGCTACACCTTC
CDR3: CASSSPSGGDRGGYTF
size: .
D: .
V: TRBV5-4
J: TRBJ1-2

DNA: TGTGCCAGCAGCCAGTCATGGGTGCGGGGACGGGCCTACGAGCAGTACTTC
CDR3: CASSQSWVRGRAYEQYF
size: .
D: .
V: TRBV4-2
J: TRBJ2-7

DNA: TGTGCCAGCAAAAAGGGAAACGGTGGCTACACCTTC
CDR3: CASKKGNGGYTF
size: .
D: .
V: TRBV6-5
J: TRBJ1-2

DNA: TGCAGTGCTAGTTTAGCGGGAGGTTTTAATGAGCAGTTCTTC
CDR3: CSASLAGGFNEQFF
size: .
D: TRBD2
V: TRBV20-1
J: TRBJ2-1

DNA: TGTGCCGCGCTAGGGAGCGGGACAGATACGCAGTATTTT
CDR3: CAALGSGTDTQYF
size: .
D: .
V: TRBV10-3
J: TRBJ2-3

DNA: TGTGCCAGCAGTAACCGGGACAGTTATCAGCCCCAGCATTTT
CDR3: CASSNRDSYQPQHF
size: .
D: TRBD1
V: TRBV6-5
J: TRBJ1-5

DNA: TGTGCTAGTGGTTCCGGAGTTTCGAACACTGAAGCTTTCTTT
CDR3: CASGSGVSNTEAFF
size: once
D: .
V: TRBV12-5
J: TRBJ1-1

DNA: TGTGCCAGCAGGGGTGGACAGATGAACACTGAAGCTTTCTTT
CDR3: CASRGGQMNTEAFF
size: once
D: .
V: TRBV5-4
J: TRBJ1-1

DNA: TGTGCCAGCAGCGCAGGGGTGGCTGCTGGAAACACCATATATTTT
CDR3: CASSAGVAAGNTIYF
size: .
D: .
V: TRBV9
J: TRBJ1-3

DNA: TGTGCCAGCAGCTCCGCAACTTACAGGGGGGAGGCTTTCTTT
CDR3: CASSSATYRGEAFF
size: .
D: TRBD1
V: TRBV5-4
J: TRBJ1-1